Presented here are 17 T cell receptor beta chains from one specimen sequenced in a study of blood T cell repertoires in COVID-19. The protocol was immunoSEQ multiplex PCR, while the TCRdb copy is restricted to in-frame clones and leaves out a portion. The repertoire has 200,000 or so clones, about 88% of them found once; the top ten carry less than 2%. Specimen: peripheral blood. The receptors originated from a man between 65 and 85 years old with acute or convalescent COVID-19.

This chain connects TRBV5-4 to TRBJ1-6; 8 nucleotides line up with TRBD1. With V trimmed by 0 bases and J by 6 bases, 5 bases remained unmatched. The CDR3 has 16 amino acids. Per the germline V gene, CDR1 is SGHNT and CDR2 is YYREEE (reference sequence). DNA for the CDR3: TGTGCCAGCAGCTTGGGTACAGGGGGTTTTAATTCACCCCTCCACTTT. This encodes CASSLGTGGFNSPLHF.

CDR3 amino acids: CASSLALAGTGELFF. DNA of the CDR3: TGTGCCAGCAGCTTAGCGCTAGCGGGCACCGGGGAGCTGTTTTTT. The chain couples TRBV7-6 to TRBJ2-2, with 8 bases matching TRBD2. Germline trimming cut 0 bases from V and 4 bases from J; bases unmatched to any gene: 1. This CDR3 has 15 residues. In germline, CDR1 is SGHVS, CDR2 FNYEAQ. The full variable domain, with the rest looked up from reference TRBV7-6 and TRBJ2-2, is GAGVSQSPRYKVTKRGQDVALRCDPISGHVSLYWYRQALGQGPEFLTYFNYEAQQDKSGLPNDRFSAERPEGSISTLTIQRTEQRDSAMYRCASSLALAGTGELFFGEGSRLTVL.

The chain has TRBV5-1 and TRBJ2-2; D gene ambiguous. This CDR3 has 16 amino acids. Germline V gene lookup returns CDR1 SGHRS and CDR2 YFSETQ. Deletions cut 0 bases from V and 0 bases from J, with 9 bases between. The CDR3 DNA reads TGCGCCAGCAGCTTGGGGGCCGTTCCGAACACCGGGGAGCTGTTTTTT. Translated: CASSLGAVPNTGELFF.

V usage is TRBV19 and J usage is TRBJ1-1; D not certain. The V end lost 5 bases, the J end lost 4 bases, and 14 bases lay between the germline ends. The CDR3 sequence is 14 residues long. CDR1 LNHDA and CDR2 SQIVND come from the germline V gene (reference sequence). CDR3 bases: TGTGCCAGTAGTGGACGGGAGTTCACCACTGAAGCTTTCTTT. Translation: CASSGREFTTEAFF.

J is TRBJ2-2 and V is TRBV7-3; TRBD1 aligns across 7 bases. V dropped 1 base and J dropped 6; count of bases not matched to a gene: 8. This CDR3 spans 16 amino acids. Germline values: CDR1 SGHTA, CDR2 FQGTGA. As DNA, the CDR3 is TGTGCCAGCAGCTTAATGGCAGGGGGATTGGCCGGGGAGCTGTTTTTT. Protein product: CASSLMAGGLAGELFF.

The chain combines TRBV6-5 with TRBJ2-2, with D possibly TRBD2 on 6 matching bases. V was clipped by 6 bases and J by 7 bases, with 9 bases between them. Germline CDR1 is MNHEY and CDR2 is SVGAGI. The CDR3 consists of 12 residues. This CDR3 reads CASRLEGGELFF. The CDR3, as DNA: TGTGCCAGCAGGTTGGAGGGCGGGGAGCTGTTTTTT.

V usage is TRBV15 and J usage is TRBJ1-2; 9 bases align to TRBD1. Looked up from germline, CDR1 is LNHNV and CDR2 is YYDKDF (reference sequence). V lost 7 bases and J lost 8; bases outside the gene matches: 11. CDR3 length: 14 residues. CDR3 in amino acids: CATIKDRGLGGYTF. CDR3 in DNA: TGTGCCACCATCAAGGACAGGGGACTGGGAGGCTACACCTTC.

This chain uses TRBV5-1 with TRBJ1-3, with D unclear. The length of the CDR3 is 15 residues. Trimming removed 4 bases at V and 0 bases at J, with 11 bases between. Germline V CDR1 and CDR2: SGHRS, YFSETQ. The CDR3 protein is CASSPFGGSGNTIYF. In nucleotides, the CDR3 is TGCGCCAGCAGCCCCTTCGGAGGCTCTGGAAACACCATATATTTT.

This sequence joins TRBV10-3 and TRBJ2-7; 12 nucleotides align to TRBD2. Trimming took 4 bases from V and 0 from J; bases not matched to a gene: 7. The CDR3 consists of 17 residues. Per the germline V gene, CDR1 is ENHRY and CDR2 is SYGVKD. CDR3 nucleotides: TGTGCCATCAGTGGACTAGCGGGAGTGTCAAACTCCTACGAGCAGTACTTC. Translation gives CAISGLAGVSNSYEQYF.

In nucleotides, the CDR3 is TGTGCCAGCAGCTTCCCGCTAACAGGGGGAGGGCATGATGAGCAGTTCTTC. Translated, it gives CASSFPLTGGGHDEQFF. The rearrangement joins TRBV11-2 to TRBJ2-1, with D possibly TRBD1 on 8 matching bases. CDR1 and CDR2 from the germline V gene are SGHAT and FQNNGV. Trimming took off 3 bases at V and 8 bases at J, with 23 bases between the two ends. CDR3 length equals 17 residues. The full variable domain, its missing parts supplied by reference TRBV11-2 and TRBJ2-1, is EAGVAQSPRYKIIEKRQSVAFWCNPISGHATLYWYQQILGQGPKLLIQFQNNGVVDDSQLPKDRFSAERLKGVDSTLKIQPAKLEDSAVYLCASSFPLTGGGHDEQFFGPGTRLTVL.

This clone has a single count. The chain has TRBV13 and TRBJ1-5, with TRBD1 as a possible D gene (6 bases). The CDR3 consists of 15 residues. V lost 0 bases to trimming and J lost 4 bases, with 10 bases between them. Germline V gives CDR1 PRHDT, CDR2 FYEKMQ (reference sequence). The CDR3 DNA reads as TGTGCCAGCAGCTTAGGGCGGACAGAAAATCAGCCCCAGCATTTT. Protein sequence: CASSLGRTENQPQHF.

The chain uses TRBV28 and TRBJ1-2, with D maybe TRBD1 (5 bases). The germline gives CDR1 MDHEN, CDR2 SYDVKM. The ends were cut back, 2 bases at V and 8 bases at J, with 18 bases in the middle. This CDR3 has 15 amino acids. This CDR3 reads CASSLLRFGQGGYTF. Here the CDR3 DNA reads TGTGCCAGCAGTTTACTCAGATTTGGGCAGGGAGGCTACACCTTC.

V gene TRBV7-2 combines with J gene TRBJ1-2; D may be TRBD1 (5 bases). Germline V lookup: CDR1 SGHTA, CDR2 FQGNSA. Deletions cut 1 base from V and 5 bases from J, with 14 bases between. The CDR3 runs to 15 residues. The CDR3 loop is CASSLGQGLEYGYTF. The CDR3 DNA reads as TGTGCCAGCAGCTTAGGTCAGGGACTAGAATATGGCTACACCTTC.

The chain recombines TRBV2 with TRBJ1-1; 7 nucleotides align to TRBD1. Germline CDR1 reads SNHLY; CDR2 reads FYNNEI. This CDR3 spans 14 amino acids. V dropped 4 bases and J dropped 1; count of bases not matched to a gene: 3. The CDR3 coding sequence is TGTGCCAGCAGTGTTTACAGGGGGAACACTGAAGCTTTCTTT. This codes for CASSVYRGNTEAFF.

The V and J genes are TRBV15 and TRBJ2-7; 11 bases map to TRBD2. With 1 base clipped from V and 6 bases from J, the junction kept 5 bases outside the gene matches. The CDR3 has 15 amino acids. The germline gives CDR1 LNHNV, CDR2 YYDKDF (reference sequence). The CDR3 nucleotides are TGTGCCACCAGCAGAGGACTAGCGGGATTAGGCGAGCAGTACTTC. This translates into CATSRGLAGLGEQYF.

The V call is TRBV27, the J call TRBJ2-3; 8 bases agree with TRBD2. Germline V gives CDR1 MNHEY, CDR2 SMNVEV (reference sequence). Losses at the gene ends were 4 bases for V and 1 base for J; bases not matched to a gene: 4. The CDR3 runs to 15 residues. CDR3 amino acids: CASSSRLARTDTQYF. Written as DNA, the CDR3 is TGTGCCAGCAGTTCTAGACTAGCGCGCACAGATACGCAGTATTTT.

V gene TRBV5-4 combines with J gene TRBJ2-5; 7 bases align to TRBD2. V was clipped by 4 bases and J by 7 bases; unmatched bases: 13. CDR1 and CDR2 from the germline V gene are SGHNT and YYREEE (reference sequence). CDR3 length: 15 residues. CDR3 sequence reads: CASSPGGRGEGTQYF. The CDR3 nucleotides are TGTGCCAGCAGCCCCGGTGGGAGGGGTGAGGGGACCCAGTACTTC.